A selection of T cell receptor beta chains follows, all from one sample in a study of blood T cell repertoires in COVID-19. The method was immunoSEQ multiplex PCR; TCRdb's version includes in-frame clones alone and lacks a portion of them. The table shows under 75,000 clones, with more than 60% occurring only once. Sample: peripheral blood. All receptors come from a man aged 55 to 70 with acute or convalescent COVID-19. CDR3s include the opening cysteine and the closing phenylalanine or tryptophan. The D gene is left open where the match is weak. Not every row has a clone size; where given, it reads once, few, many or a size class.

CDR3aa: CASSLVKPGSNQPQHF
CDR3nt: TGTGCCAGCAGCTTAGTAAAACCGGGAAGCAATCAGCCCCAGCATTTT
d_gene: NA
abundance: NA
v_gene: TRBV7-7
j_gene: TRBJ1-5

CDR3aa: CASSRDPENIQYF
CDR3nt: TGTGCCAGCAGCCGGGATCCAGAAAACATTCAGTACTTC
d_gene: NA
abundance: NA
v_gene: TRBV6-5
j_gene: TRBJ2-4

CDR3aa: CASSEIRRGFTGELFF
CDR3nt: TGTGCCAGCAGTGAAATCCGTAGGGGTTTCACCGGGGAGCTGTTTTTT
d_gene: NA
abundance: NA
v_gene: TRBV6-1
j_gene: TRBJ2-2

CDR3aa: CASVPGTGDIGELFF
CDR3nt: TGTGCTAGTGTCCCCGGGACAGGGGATATCGGGGAGCTGTTTTTT
d_gene: TRBD1
abundance: NA
v_gene: TRBV12-5
j_gene: TRBJ2-2

CDR3aa: CASSPGDEQFF
CDR3nt: TGTGCCAGCAGCCCAGGGGATGAGCAGTTCTTC
d_gene: NA
abundance: NA
v_gene: TRBV7-9
j_gene: TRBJ2-1

CDR3aa: CASSLTGVGTGELFF
CDR3nt: TGTGCCAGCAGTTTGACAGGGGTAGGAACCGGGGAGCTGTTTTTT
d_gene: TRBD1
abundance: NA
v_gene: TRBV25-1
j_gene: TRBJ2-2

CDR3aa: CASSFLLVGGQGRVYNYGYTF
CDR3nt: TGCGCCAGCAGCTTTCTTCTGGTCGGCGGACAGGGTCGGGTGTATAACTATGGCTACACCTTC
d_gene: TRBD1
abundance: once
v_gene: TRBV5-1
j_gene: TRBJ1-2

CDR3aa: CASSELGGTEAFF
CDR3nt: TGCGCCAGCAGTGAGTTGGGGGGCACTGAAGCTTTCTTT
d_gene: NA
abundance: NA
v_gene: TRBV10-1
j_gene: TRBJ1-1

CDR3aa: CASSYPRRTSGATQYF
CDR3nt: TGTGCCAGCAGTTACCCCAGAAGGACTAGCGGGGCGACCCAGTACTTC
d_gene: TRBD2
abundance: few
v_gene: TRBV6-6
j_gene: TRBJ2-5

CDR3aa: CASSLVPDTEAFF
CDR3nt: TGTGCCAGCAGCTTAGTGCCAGACACTGAAGCTTTCTTT
d_gene: NA
abundance: NA
v_gene: TRBV7-9
j_gene: TRBJ1-1

CDR3aa: CASRRAGDEKLFF
CDR3nt: TGTGCCTCTCGAAGAGCGGGGGATGAAAAACTGTTTTTT
d_gene: NA
abundance: NA
v_gene: TRBV25-1
j_gene: TRBJ1-4

CDR3aa: CASSEPGQGQDTQYF
CDR3nt: TGTGCCAGCAGTGAACCGGGACAGGGACAAGATACACAGTATTTT
d_gene: TRBD1
abundance: NA
v_gene: TRBV25-1
j_gene: TRBJ2-3

CDR3aa: CASSLGAGGYEQYF
CDR3nt: TGTGCCAGCAGCTTAGGGGCAGGGGGCTACGAGCAGTACTTC
d_gene: TRBD1
abundance: many
v_gene: TRBV11-2
j_gene: TRBJ2-7

CDR3aa: CASRDTLNQPQHF
CDR3nt: TGTGCCAGTAGGGACACTCTCAATCAGCCCCAGCATTTT
d_gene: NA
abundance: NA
v_gene: TRBV19
j_gene: TRBJ1-5

CDR3aa: CASSLDRQETQYF
CDR3nt: TGTGCCAGCAGTTTGGACAGGCAAGAGACCCAGTACTTC
d_gene: TRBD1
abundance: NA
v_gene: TRBV28
j_gene: TRBJ2-5

CDR3aa: CASSNSGGTDTQYF
CDR3nt: TGTGCCAGCAGCAATAGCGGGGGAACAGATACGCAGTATTTT
d_gene: TRBD2
abundance: NA
v_gene: TRBV3-1/TRBV3-2
j_gene: TRBJ2-3

CDR3aa: CATSDSSPGQGSYNEQFF
CDR3nt: TGTGCCACCAGTGATTCCTCACCGGGACAGGGTTCCTACAATGAGCAGTTCTTC
d_gene: TRBD1
abundance: once
v_gene: TRBV24-1
j_gene: TRBJ2-1

CDR3aa: CASRPTGGGTGELFF
CDR3nt: TGCGCCAGCAGGCCGACAGGAGGTGGTACCGGGGAGCTGTTTTTT
d_gene: NA
abundance: NA
v_gene: TRBV5-1
j_gene: TRBJ2-2

CDR3aa: CASSLMPGGRGYEQYF
CDR3nt: TGCGCCAGCAGCCTGATGCCAGGGGGCCGCGGGTACGAGCAGTACTTC
d_gene: TRBD1
abundance: many
v_gene: TRBV5-1
j_gene: TRBJ2-7

CDR3aa: CASSPSTNEQFF
CDR3nt: TGTGCCAGCAGCCCCTCTACCAATGAGCAGTTCTTC
d_gene: NA
abundance: NA
v_gene: TRBV5-8
j_gene: TRBJ2-1

CDR3aa: CASSGPGQGRGSGNTIYF
CDR3nt: TGTGCCAGCAGCGGCCCGGGACAGGGGCGCGGCTCTGGAAACACCATATATTTT
d_gene: TRBD1
abundance: NA
v_gene: TRBV9
j_gene: TRBJ1-3

CDR3aa: CASSRDSGANVLTF
CDR3nt: TGCGCCAGCTCTCGGGATAGTGGGGCCAACGTCCTGACTTTC
d_gene: NA
abundance: NA
v_gene: TRBV5-1
j_gene: TRBJ2-6

CDR3aa: CASSLMRETETQYF
CDR3nt: TGTGCCAGCAGCTTAATGCGGGAAACGGAGACCCAGTACTTC
d_gene: NA
abundance: NA
v_gene: TRBV7-2
j_gene: TRBJ2-5

CDR3aa: CASRPGRVGYGYTF
CDR3nt: TGTGCCAGCAGACCAGGGAGGGTCGGCTATGGCTACACCTTC
d_gene: NA
abundance: once
v_gene: TRBV6-5
j_gene: TRBJ1-2

CDR3aa: CASSFGGLGGETQYF
CDR3nt: TGTGCCAGCAGCTTCGGGGGCCTGGGAGGGGAGACCCAGTACTTC
d_gene: NA
abundance: many
v_gene: TRBV7-6
j_gene: TRBJ2-5

CDR3aa: CASSEHGLDIVPDTQYF
CDR3nt: TGTGCCAGCAGTGAACATGGTTTGGACATAGTGCCAGATACGCAGTATTTT
d_gene: NA
abundance: NA
v_gene: TRBV6-1
j_gene: TRBJ2-3

CDR3aa: CASSPAGTYSNQPQHF
CDR3nt: TGCGCCAGCAGCCCCGCAGGCACATATAGCAATCAGCCCCAGCATTTT
d_gene: NA
abundance: NA
v_gene: TRBV4-1
j_gene: TRBJ1-5

CDR3aa: CASSHRTGGIGYGYTF
CDR3nt: TGTGCCAGCAGCCACAGGACAGGGGGAATTGGCTATGGCTACACCTTC
d_gene: TRBD1
abundance: NA
v_gene: TRBV14
j_gene: TRBJ1-2